The source of this T cell receptor beta chain is a study of Graves' ophthalmopathy and Graves' hyperthyroidism. At the level of the study: Before any treatment, peripheral blood was taken at the initial diagnosis. Findings and caveats of the study: Built on 13 signatures, a model told ophthalmopathy apart from stable hyperthyroidism with 85% to 90% sensitivity and over 80% specificity.

This clonotype was detected ten times or more. The antigen is undetermined. A read error may account for a junction end that differs from germline. Amplification targeted the TCR beta CDR3 regions, with RNA transcripts as the source material. HTBI primers primed a first-round RT-PCR, and a second-round multiplex PCR followed. TCRdb itself ran the multiplex PCR reads through MiXCR, one entry per CDR3 protein. The data show hundreds of thousands of distinct CDR3 sequences, 22% seen once. It was on clinical symptoms, serum thyroxine, TRAb, thyroid ultrasound and orbital computed tomography that diagnosis relied. The CDR3 runs 14 residues.

Sequencing used peripheral blood. The clonotype was recovered from a woman aged 18-35 years with stable Graves' hyperthyroidism. Some clones in this sample may be carry-over from other donors' samples. This chain links TRBV12-3 or TRBV12-4 with TRBJ2-4; D gene ambiguous. This CDR3 is CASSLTGAKNIKYF. The CDR3 DNA is TGTGCCAGCAGTTTAACTGGCGCCAAAAACATTAAGTACTTC.